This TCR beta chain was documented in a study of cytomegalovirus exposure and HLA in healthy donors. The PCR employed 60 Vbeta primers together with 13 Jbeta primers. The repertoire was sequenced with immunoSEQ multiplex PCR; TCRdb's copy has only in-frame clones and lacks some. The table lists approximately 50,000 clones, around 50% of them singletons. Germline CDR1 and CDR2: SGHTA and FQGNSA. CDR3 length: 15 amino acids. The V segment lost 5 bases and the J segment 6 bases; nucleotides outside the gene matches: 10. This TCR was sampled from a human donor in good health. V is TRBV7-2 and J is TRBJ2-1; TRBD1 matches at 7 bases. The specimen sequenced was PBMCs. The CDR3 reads CASSPQGVGVNEQFF. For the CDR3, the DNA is TGTGCCAGCAGCCCCCAGGGGGTCGGGGTCAATGAGCAGTTCTTC.